Included here is one TCR beta chain sequence, with context. Its matching antigen is unknown. Since a much larger clone is just one base distant, this may be a read error. The sample is drawn from a study of metastatic and nonmetastatic thyroid tumors. Whole-study context: A comparison of repertoires was made across blood and tumor or nodule tissue from malignant and benign thyroid patients. Overall study results and limits: Malignant thyroid tumors reportedly had TCR beta diversity that was significantly higher than in benign nodules, in blood and tumor.

Thyroid surgery had not been preceded by any treatment in any patient. TCRdb re-called clones via MiXCR from the PCR reads. The sample consists of tens of thousands of clones, roughly 12% of them appearing once. Sequencing input: blood. The clonotype comes from a male donor with papillary thyroid cancer or a benign thyroid nodule (not recorded which). Some clones in this sample may be carry-over from other donors' samples.

The DNA of the CDR3 is TGCGCCAGCATCCCAAAAAGAGGAAGCACAGATACGCAGTATTTT. Translated, it gives CASIPKRGSTDTQYF. J is TRBJ2-3 and V is TRBV4-3, with no clear D. The CDR3 is made up of 15 amino acids. Germline V gene data show CDR1 as LGHNA and CDR2 as YSLEER. Trimming pared 7 bases from V and 0 bases from J, leaving 14 bases between.